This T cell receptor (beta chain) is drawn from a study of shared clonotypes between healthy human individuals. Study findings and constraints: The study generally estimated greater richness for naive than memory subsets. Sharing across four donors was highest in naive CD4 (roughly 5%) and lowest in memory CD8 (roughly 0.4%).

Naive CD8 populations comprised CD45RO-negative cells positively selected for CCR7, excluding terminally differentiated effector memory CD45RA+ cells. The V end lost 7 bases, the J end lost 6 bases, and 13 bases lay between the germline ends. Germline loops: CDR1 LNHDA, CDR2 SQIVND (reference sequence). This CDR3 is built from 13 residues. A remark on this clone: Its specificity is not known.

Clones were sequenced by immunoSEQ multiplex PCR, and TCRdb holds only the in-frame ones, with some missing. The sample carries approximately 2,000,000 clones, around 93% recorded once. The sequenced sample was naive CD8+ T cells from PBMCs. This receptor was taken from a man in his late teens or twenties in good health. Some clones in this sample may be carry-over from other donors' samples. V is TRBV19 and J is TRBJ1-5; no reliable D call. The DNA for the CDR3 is TGTGCCAGTAACAGCCAAGTGGGTCAGCCCCAGCATTTT. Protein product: CASNSQVGQPQHF.